The T cell receptor (beta chain) under discussion was sequenced for a study of T cell repertoires in cytomegalovirus infection. Whole-study context: The authors relied on CMV epitopes, both recently identified HLA-C-restricted and well-studied HLA-B-restricted. CMV infection plus the matching HLA type was flagged by public TCR beta signatures.

There are many counts of this clonotype. Its antigen is as yet unknown. TCRdb re-analysed the reads in MiXCR, keeping a single row per CDR3 protein. The repertoire holds under 300,000 distinct CDR3 sequences, about 20% seen once, with under 25% in the top ten. The source of this sequence is a human donor in good health (CMV status not recorded). Some clones in this sample may be carry-over from other donors' samples. The sample consisted of cultured PBMCs, taken from culture after CMV antigen stimulation.

CDR3 sequence: CASSSLPWAASPGEQFF. DNA for the CDR3: TGTGCCAGCAGCTCCCTCCCGTGGGCAGCCTCCCCGGGGGAGCAGTTCTTC. This chain joins TRBV11-2 and TRBJ2-1; a weak D match, TRBD2 (5 bases). With 4 bases removed from V and 10 bases from J, the gap between germline ends came to 26 bases. The germline gives CDR1 SGHAT, CDR2 FQNNGV. This CDR3 region has 17 residues.